This T cell receptor beta chain was retrieved from a study of blood T cell repertoires in COVID-19. TCRdb's copy holds only in-frame clones and misses some; the assay was immunoSEQ multiplex PCR. In the table there are approximately 110,000 clones, approximately 87% of which are singletons. The germline gives CDR1 SGHRS, CDR2 YFSETQ. This CDR3 contains 15 residues. Trimming removed 4 bases from V and 3 bases from J; junction bases left unmatched: 7. The chain recombines TRBV5-1 with TRBJ2-5; TRBD1 agrees at 9 bases. The TCR sequence derives from a woman in her sixties or seventies with acute or convalescent COVID-19. Sequenced: peripheral blood. The DNA of the CDR3 is TGCGCCAGCAGCCCCGGGGGACAGGGCAAAGAGACCCAGTACTTC. The encoded protein is CASSPGGQGKETQYF.